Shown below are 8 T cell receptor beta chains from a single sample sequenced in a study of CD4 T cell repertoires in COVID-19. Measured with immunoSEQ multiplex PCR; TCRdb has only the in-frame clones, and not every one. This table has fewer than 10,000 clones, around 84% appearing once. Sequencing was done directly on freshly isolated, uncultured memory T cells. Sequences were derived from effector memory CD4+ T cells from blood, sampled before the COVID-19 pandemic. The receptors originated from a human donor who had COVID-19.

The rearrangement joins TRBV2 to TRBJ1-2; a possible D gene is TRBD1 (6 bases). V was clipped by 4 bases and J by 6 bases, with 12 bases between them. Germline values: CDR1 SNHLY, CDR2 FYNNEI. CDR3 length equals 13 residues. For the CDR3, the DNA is TGTGCCAGCAGTGGCAGGGGAACGGATGGCTACACCTTC. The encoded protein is CASSGRGTDGYTF.

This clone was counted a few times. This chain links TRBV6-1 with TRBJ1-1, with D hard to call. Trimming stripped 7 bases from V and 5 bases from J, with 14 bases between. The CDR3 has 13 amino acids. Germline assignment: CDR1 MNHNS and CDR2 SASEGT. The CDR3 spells CASNPGMETEAFF. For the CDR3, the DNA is TGTGCCAGCAACCCGGGGATGGAGACTGAAGCTTTCTTT.

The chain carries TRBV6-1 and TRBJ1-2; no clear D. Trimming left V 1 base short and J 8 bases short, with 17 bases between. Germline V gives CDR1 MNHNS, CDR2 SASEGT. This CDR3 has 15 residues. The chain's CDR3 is CASSEELTKPRGYTF. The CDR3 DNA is TGTGCCAGCAGTGAAGAACTCACCAAACCTCGGGGCTACACCTTC.

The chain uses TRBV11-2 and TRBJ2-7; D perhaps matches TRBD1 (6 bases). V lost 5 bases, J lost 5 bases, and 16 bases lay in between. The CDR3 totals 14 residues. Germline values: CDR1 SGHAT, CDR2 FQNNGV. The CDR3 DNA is TGTGCCAGCAGCCCATCGACAGGTACCGACGAGCAGTACTTC. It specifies CASSPSTGTDEQYF.

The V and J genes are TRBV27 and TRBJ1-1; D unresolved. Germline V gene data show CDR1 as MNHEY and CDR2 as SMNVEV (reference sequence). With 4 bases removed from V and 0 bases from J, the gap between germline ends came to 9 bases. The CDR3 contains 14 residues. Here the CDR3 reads CASSSAEVNTEAFF. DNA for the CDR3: TGTGCCAGCAGTTCAGCTGAGGTGAACACTGAAGCTTTCTTT.

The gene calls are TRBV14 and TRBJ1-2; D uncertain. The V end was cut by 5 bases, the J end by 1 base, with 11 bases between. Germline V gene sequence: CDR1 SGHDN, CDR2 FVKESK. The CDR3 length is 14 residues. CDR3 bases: TGTGCCAGCAGCAGCCAGCGAAGTAACTATGGCTACACCTTC. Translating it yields CASSSQRSNYGYTF.

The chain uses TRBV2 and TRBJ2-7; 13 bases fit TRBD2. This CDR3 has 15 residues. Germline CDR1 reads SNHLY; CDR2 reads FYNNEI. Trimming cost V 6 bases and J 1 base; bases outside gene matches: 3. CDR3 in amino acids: CASRKTSGGSYEQYF. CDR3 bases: TGTGCCAGCAGGAAGACTAGCGGGGGGTCCTACGAGCAGTACTTC.

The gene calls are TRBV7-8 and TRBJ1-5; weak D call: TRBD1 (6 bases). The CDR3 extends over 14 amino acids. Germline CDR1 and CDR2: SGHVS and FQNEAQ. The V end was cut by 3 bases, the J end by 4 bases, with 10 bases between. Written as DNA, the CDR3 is TGTGCCAGCAGCTTTGAACAGGGAAATCAGCCCCAGCATTTT. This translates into CASSFEQGNQPQHF.